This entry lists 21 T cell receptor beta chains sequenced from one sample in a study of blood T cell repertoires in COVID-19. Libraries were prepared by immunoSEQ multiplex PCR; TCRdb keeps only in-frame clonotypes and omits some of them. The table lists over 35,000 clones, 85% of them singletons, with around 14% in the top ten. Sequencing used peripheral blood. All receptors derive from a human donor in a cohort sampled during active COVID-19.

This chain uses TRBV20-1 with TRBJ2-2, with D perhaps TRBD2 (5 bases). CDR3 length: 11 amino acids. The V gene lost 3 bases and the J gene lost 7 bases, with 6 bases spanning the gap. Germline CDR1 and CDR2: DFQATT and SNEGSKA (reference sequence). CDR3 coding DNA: TGCAGTGCTAGCGGGGTCGGGGAGCTGTTTTTT. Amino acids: CSASGVGELFF.

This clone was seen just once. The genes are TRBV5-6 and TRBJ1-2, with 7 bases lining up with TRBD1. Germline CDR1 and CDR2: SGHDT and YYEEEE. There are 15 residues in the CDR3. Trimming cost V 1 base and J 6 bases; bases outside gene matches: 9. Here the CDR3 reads CASSLRQGAIDGYTF. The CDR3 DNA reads TGTGCCAGCAGCTTGAGACAGGGTGCTATCGATGGCTACACCTTC.

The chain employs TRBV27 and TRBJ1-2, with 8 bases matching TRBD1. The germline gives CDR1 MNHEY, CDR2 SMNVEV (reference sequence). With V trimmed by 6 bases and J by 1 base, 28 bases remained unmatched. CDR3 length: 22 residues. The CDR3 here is CASSLRNPTTSRDRNNNYGYTF. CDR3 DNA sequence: TGTGCCAGCAGCCTTCGTAATCCCACAACGTCCCGGGACAGGAACAATAACTATGGCTACACCTTC.

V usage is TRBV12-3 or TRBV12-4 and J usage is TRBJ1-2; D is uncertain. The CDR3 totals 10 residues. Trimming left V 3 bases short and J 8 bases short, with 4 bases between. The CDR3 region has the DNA TGTGCCAGCAGTTTCGAGGGCTACACCTTC. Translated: CASSFEGYTF.

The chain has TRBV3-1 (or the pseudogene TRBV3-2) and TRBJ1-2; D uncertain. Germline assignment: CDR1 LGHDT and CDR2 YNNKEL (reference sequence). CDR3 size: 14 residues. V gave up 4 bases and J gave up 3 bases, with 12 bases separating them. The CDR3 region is CASSRRGADYGYTF. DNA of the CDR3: TGTGCCAGCAGCCGCCGGGGAGCCGACTATGGCTACACCTTC.

The CDR3 spells CASSLWQGNTEAFF. The CDR3 DNA reads TGTGCCAGCAGCTTATGGCAGGGGAACACTGAAGCTTTCTTT. This chain connects TRBV7-2 to TRBJ1-1, with D perhaps matching TRBD1 (5 bases). The CDR3 runs 14 residues. Germline values: CDR1 SGHTA, CDR2 FQGNSA. Trimming cost V 2 bases and J 1 base, with 8 bases left between them.

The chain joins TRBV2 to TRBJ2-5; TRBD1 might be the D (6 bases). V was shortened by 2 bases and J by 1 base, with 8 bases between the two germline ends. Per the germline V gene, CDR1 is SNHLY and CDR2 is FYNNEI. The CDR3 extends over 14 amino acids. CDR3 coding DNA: TGTGCCAGCAGTGAAAACAGGGTCCAAGAGACCCAGTACTTC. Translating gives CASSENRVQETQYF.

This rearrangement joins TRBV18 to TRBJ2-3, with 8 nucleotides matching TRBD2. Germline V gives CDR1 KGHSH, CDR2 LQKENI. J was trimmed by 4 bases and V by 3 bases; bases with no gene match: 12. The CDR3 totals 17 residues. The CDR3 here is CASSPGSAGGGSDTQYF. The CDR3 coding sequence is TGTGCCAGCTCACCGGGGTCGGCCGGGGGGGGATCAGATACGCAGTATTTT.

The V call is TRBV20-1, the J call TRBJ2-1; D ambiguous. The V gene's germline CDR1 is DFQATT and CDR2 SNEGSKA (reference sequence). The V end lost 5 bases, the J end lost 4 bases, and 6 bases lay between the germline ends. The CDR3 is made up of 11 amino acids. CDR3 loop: CSAGLYNEQFF. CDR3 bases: TGCAGTGCTGGGCTATACAATGAGCAGTTCTTC.

Here the CDR3 reads CASIFAGGPSEQYF. The CDR3 DNA reads as TGTGCCAGCATTTTCGCGGGGGGGCCTTCCGAGCAGTACTTC. The rearrangement uses TRBV28 and TRBJ2-7, with TRBD2 matching 9 bases. From germline, CDR1 is MDHEN and CDR2 SYDVKM. Trimming removed 7 bases from V and 6 bases from J; junction bases left unmatched: 10. The CDR3 contains 14 residues.

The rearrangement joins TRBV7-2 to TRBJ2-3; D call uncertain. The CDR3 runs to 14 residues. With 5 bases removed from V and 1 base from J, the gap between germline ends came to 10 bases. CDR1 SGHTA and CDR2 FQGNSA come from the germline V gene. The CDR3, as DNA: TGTGCCAGCAGCCCATCACCGGGCACAGATACGCAGTATTTT. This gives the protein CASSPSPGTDTQYF.

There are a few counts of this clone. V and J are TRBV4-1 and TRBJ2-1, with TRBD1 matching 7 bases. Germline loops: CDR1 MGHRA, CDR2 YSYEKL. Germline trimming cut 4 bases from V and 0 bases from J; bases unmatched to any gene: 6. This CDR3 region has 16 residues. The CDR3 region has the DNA TGCGCCAGCAGCCTCGAGAACAGGGGCTCCTACAATGAGCAGTTCTTC. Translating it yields CASSLENRGSYNEQFF.

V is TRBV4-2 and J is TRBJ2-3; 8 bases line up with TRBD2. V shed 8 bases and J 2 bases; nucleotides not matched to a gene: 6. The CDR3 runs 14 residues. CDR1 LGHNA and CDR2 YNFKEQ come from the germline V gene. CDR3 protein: CASASGGDTDTQYF. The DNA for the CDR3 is TGTGCCAGCGCCTCGGGAGGGGACACAGATACGCAGTATTTT.

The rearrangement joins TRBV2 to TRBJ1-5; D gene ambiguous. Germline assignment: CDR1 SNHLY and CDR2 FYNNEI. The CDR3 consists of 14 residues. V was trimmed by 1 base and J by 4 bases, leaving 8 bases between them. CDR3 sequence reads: CASSEVSVNQPQHF. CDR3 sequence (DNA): TGTGCCAGCAGTGAAGTTAGCGTAAATCAGCCCCAGCATTTT.

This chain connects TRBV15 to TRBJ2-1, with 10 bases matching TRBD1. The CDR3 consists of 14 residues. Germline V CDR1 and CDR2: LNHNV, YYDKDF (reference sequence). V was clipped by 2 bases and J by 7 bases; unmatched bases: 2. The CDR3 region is CATSRMDRGNEQFF. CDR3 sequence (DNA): TGTGCCACCAGCAGAATGGACAGGGGGAATGAGCAGTTCTTC.

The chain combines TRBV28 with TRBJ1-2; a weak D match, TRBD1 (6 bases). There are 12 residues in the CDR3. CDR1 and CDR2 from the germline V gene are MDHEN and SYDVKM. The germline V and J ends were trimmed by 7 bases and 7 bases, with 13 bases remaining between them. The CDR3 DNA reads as TGTGCCAGCACCTCGAGAGGGGGTGGCTACACCTTC. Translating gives CASTSRGGGYTF.

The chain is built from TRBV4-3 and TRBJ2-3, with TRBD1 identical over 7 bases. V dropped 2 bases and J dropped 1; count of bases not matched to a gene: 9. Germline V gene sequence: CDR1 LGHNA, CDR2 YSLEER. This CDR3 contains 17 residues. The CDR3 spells CASSQTSGTARTDTQYF. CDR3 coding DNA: TGCGCCAGCAGCCAAACCTCGGGGACAGCCCGCACAGATACGCAGTATTTT.

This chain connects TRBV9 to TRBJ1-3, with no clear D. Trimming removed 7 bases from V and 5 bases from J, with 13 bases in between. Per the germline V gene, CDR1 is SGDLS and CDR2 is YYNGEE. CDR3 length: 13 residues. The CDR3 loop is CASLRAGRNTIYF. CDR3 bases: TGTGCCAGCCTCCGGGCGGGGAGAAACACCATATATTTT.

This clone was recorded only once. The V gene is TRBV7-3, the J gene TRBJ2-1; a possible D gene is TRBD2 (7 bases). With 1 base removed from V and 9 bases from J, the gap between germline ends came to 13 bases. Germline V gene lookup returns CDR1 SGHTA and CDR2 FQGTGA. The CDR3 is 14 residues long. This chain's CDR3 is CASSLNGGASEQFF. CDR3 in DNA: TGTGCCAGCAGCTTAAATGGGGGGGCCAGTGAGCAGTTCTTC.

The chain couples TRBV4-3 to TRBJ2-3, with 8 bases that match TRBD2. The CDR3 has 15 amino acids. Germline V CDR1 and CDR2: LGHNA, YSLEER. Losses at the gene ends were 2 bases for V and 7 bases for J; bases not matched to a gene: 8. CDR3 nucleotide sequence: TGCGCCAGCAGCCAAACCGGGACTAGTGCTTATACGCAGTATTTT. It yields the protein CASSQTGTSAYTQYF.

In DNA form, the CDR3 reads TGTGCCAGCAGTTATAGCGGGGCTCAAGGAGAGACCCAGTACTTC. It codes for CASSYSGAQGETQYF. The genes are TRBV9 and TRBJ2-5; TRBD2 aligns across 8 bases. The CDR3 is 15 amino acids. Looked up from germline, CDR1 is SGDLS and CDR2 is YYNGEE. V lost 5 bases, J lost 4 bases, and 10 bases stayed unmatched.